This is a list of T cell receptor beta chains from one sample in a study of blood T cell repertoires in COVID-19. The repertoire was sequenced with immunoSEQ multiplex PCR; TCRdb's copy has only in-frame clones and lacks some. This sample has around 50,000 clones, with around 79% found just once. The sequencing input was peripheral blood. These receptors all stem from a human donor with active or convalescent COVID-19. The donor label of this sample is uncertain. Each CDR3 is given with its conserved first and last residue. Each record gives: J gene, D gene, clone size, V gene, CDR3 DNA, CDR3 protein. The D gene is left open where the match is weak. Expanded clones are given a class, and other clones once, few, many or no size at all.

>TRBJ1-1|TRBD1|NA|TRBV7-6
TGTGCCAGCAGCTTAGGGGCAGGGGGCATGGACACTGAAGCTTTCTTT
CASSLGAGGMDTEAFF
>TRBJ1-3|TRBD1|NA|TRBV9
TGTGCCAGCAGCGGATATTCGGGACAGGGAAACACCATATATTTT
CASSGYSGQGNTIYF
>TRBJ2-7|NA|NA|TRBV21-1
TGTGCCAGCAGCTTTTGGACAGGGCCCTACGAGCAGTACTTC
CASSFWTGPYEQYF
>TRBJ1-2|TRBD1|NA|TRBV19
TGTGCCAGTAGATCCCGGGGGGACAGGGGTCATGGAGGCTACACCTTC
CASRSRGDRGHGGYTF
>TRBJ2-3|NA|NA|TRBV29-1
TGCAGCCCCCGCCTGGAGGATACGCAGTATTTT
CSPRLEDTQYF
>TRBJ2-1|TRBD1|NA|TRBV11-3
TGTGCCAGCAGGCAGCAGGGACAGGGATTCAATGAGCAGTTCTTC
CASRQQGQGFNEQFF
>TRBJ2-2|NA|NA|TRBV5-6
TGTGCCAGCAGCCGACGTCCCCCGGGAAGCGGGGAGCTGTTTTTT
CASSRRPPGSGELFF
>TRBJ2-1|NA|NA|TRBV29-1
TGCAGCGTTTCTGCCGTTAGCTCCTACAATGAGCAGTTCTTC
CSVSAVSSYNEQFF
>TRBJ1-6|TRBD1|NA|TRBV2
TGTGCCAGCAGTGGAATTCGGGACAGTAATTCACCCCTCCACTTT
CASSGIRDSNSPLHF
>TRBJ1-2|TRBD1|NA|TRBV7-3
TGTGCCAGCAGCCCGGGACAGCTTAACTATGGCTACACCTTC
CASSPGQLNYGYTF
>TRBJ2-1|TRBD1|many|TRBV7-9
TGTGCCAGCAGCTGGGGACAGGTAGCCTACAATGAGCAGTTCTTC
CASSWGQVAYNEQFF
>TRBJ2-5|TRBD1|NA|TRBV5-1
TGCGCCAGCAGCGACTTAGGACAGGAAGAGACCCAGTACTTC
CASSDLGQEETQYF
>TRBJ2-1|TRBD2|NA|TRBV7-6
TGTGCCAGCAGCTTAAGACTAGCGGGAGGATTATACAATGAGCAGTTCTTC
CASSLRLAGGLYNEQFF
>TRBJ2-5|NA|NA|TRBV24-1
TGTGCCACCAGTGATTCCGGGACAAGAGAACAAGAGACCCAGTACTTC
CATSDSGTREQETQYF
>TRBJ2-1|NA|NA|TRBV6-2/TRBV6-3
TGTGCCAGCAGTTACGAGGCCCTGACTGGGTCCGAGCAGTTCTTC
CASSYEALTGSEQFF
>TRBJ1-5|NA|NA|TRBV2
TGTGCCAGCAGTGAAGGACCCGGGTTACAGCCCCAGCATTTT
CASSEGPGLQPQHF